This T cell receptor beta chain was identified in a study of T cell repertoires in cytomegalovirus infection. Study-wide results and limits: The cumulative frequency of public TCR beta families distinguished individuals who carried CMV together with the relevant HLA.

This clonotype was seen a single time. Its antigen is unknown. TCRdb reprocessed the reads with MiXCR, giving one entry per CDR3 protein. The table records 110,000 or so distinct CDR3 sequences, 30% of them present only once. The CDR3 totals 14 residues. Germline CDR1 and CDR2: SGHNT and YYREEE (reference sequence). Trimming removed 0 bases at V and 7 bases at J, with 8 bases between. The sequences come from CD8+ T cells from cultured PBMCs, collected from culture after CMV antigen stimulation. This receptor was obtained from a human donor in good health (CMV status not recorded). Some clones in this sample may be carry-over from other donors' samples. This chain links TRBV5-4 with TRBJ1-6; D unresolved. CDR3 sequence: CASSLDVWNSPLHF. CDR3 nucleotide sequence: TGTGCCAGCAGCTTGGACGTGTGGAATTCACCCCTCCACTTT.